This paragraph covers one T cell receptor beta chain sequence. The antigen is not known. The sample is drawn from a study of chemoradiotherapy in HPV16-positive cancers. Samples were taken several times over chemoradiotherapy. Clones were read by immunoSEQ multiplex PCR, and TCRdb kept only the in-frame ones, dropping some. The table lists 20,000 to 30,000 clones, approximately 90% of them singletons. Study observations and caveats: Non-HPV-specific T cells did not expand in tumors during treatment, whereas candidate HPV-specific clones and E7-related motifs did. Functional assays defining HPV-specific T cells used only a couple of HPV16-positive patients. In HPV16-positive patients, HPV-responsive T-cell expansion tracked better recurrence-free survival.

This clonotype originated in a human donor with HPV-associated anogenital cancer. The input for sequencing was blood, taken from a patient who underwent chemoradiotherapy.

The chain's CDR3 is CASSSLLAGGPNEQFF. CDR3 nucleotides: TGTGCCAGCAGCTCATTACTAGCGGGAGGGCCAAATGAGCAGTTCTTC. The chain employs TRBV5-4 and TRBJ2-1, with 13 nucleotides matching TRBD2. Germline CDR1 SGHNT, CDR2 YYREEE (reference sequence). The CDR3 runs 16 residues. The V gene end was trimmed by 3 bases and the J gene end by 7 bases; junction bases not matched to a gene: 7.